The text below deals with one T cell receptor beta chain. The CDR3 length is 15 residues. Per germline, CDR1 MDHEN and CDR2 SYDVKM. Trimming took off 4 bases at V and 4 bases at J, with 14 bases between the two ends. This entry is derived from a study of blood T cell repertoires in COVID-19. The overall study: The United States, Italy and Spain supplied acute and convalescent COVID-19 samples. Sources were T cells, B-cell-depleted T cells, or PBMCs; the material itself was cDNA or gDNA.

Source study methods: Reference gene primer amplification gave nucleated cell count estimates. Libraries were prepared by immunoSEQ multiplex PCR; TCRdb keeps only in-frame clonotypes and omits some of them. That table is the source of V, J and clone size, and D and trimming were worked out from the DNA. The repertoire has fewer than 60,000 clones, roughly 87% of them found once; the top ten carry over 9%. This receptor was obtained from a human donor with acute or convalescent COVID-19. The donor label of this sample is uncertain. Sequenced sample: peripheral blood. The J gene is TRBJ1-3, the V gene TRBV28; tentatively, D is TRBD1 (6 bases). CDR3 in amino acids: CASSSDPGTGNTIYF. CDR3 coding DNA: TGTGCCAGCAGTTCGGATCCCGGGACAGGAAACACCATATATTTT.